The 28 T cell receptor beta chains below come from one sample, sequenced in a study of blood T cell repertoires in COVID-19. TCRdb's table, derived via immunoSEQ multiplex PCR, lists solely in-frame clones and lacks some. The data contain approximately 190,000 clones, roughly 87% of them singletons. The sequenced material came from peripheral blood. The receptors here all came from a woman aged 35 to 49 with acute or convalescent COVID-19.

The V call is TRBV6-6, the J call TRBJ1-5; a possible D gene is TRBD1 (5 bases). Germline CDR1 is MNHNY and CDR2 is SVGAGI (reference sequence). The V and J ends lost 5 bases and 1 base respectively, with 9 bases between them. The CDR3 contains 14 residues. CDR3 nucleotide sequence: TGTGCCAGCAGTCCCCCAGGGAGCAATCAGCCCCAGCATTTT. Translated: CASSPPGSNQPQHF.

This chain connects TRBV6-5 to TRBJ2-2; no clear D gene. CDR1 is MNHEY, CDR2 SVGAGI, per germline. With 7 bases removed from V and 0 bases from J, the gap between germline ends came to 9 bases. There are 14 residues in the CDR3. The CDR3 nucleotides read TGTGCCAGCACCCCTACCGCGAACACCGGGGAGCTGTTTTTT. Protein sequence: CASTPTANTGELFF.

This clone was found once. The chain couples TRBV11-2 to TRBJ1-6; 9 nucleotides agree with TRBD1. Germline CDR1 and CDR2: SGHAT and FQNNGV. Trimming took 2 bases from V and 3 from J; bases not matched to a gene: 5. This CDR3 is built from 17 residues. The CDR3 region has the DNA TGTGCCAGCAGCTTAACCGGGACAGGGCGCTATAATTCACCCCTCCACTTT. Protein sequence: CASSLTGTGRYNSPLHF.

The chain has TRBV6-5 and TRBJ1-2; D is ambiguous. Trimming cost V 7 bases and J 3 bases, with 9 bases left between them. There are 12 residues in the CDR3. Germline CDR1 and CDR2: MNHEY and SVGAGI. The CDR3 reads CASTFGDYGYTF. The CDR3 coding sequence is TGTGCCAGCACTTTCGGAGACTATGGCTACACCTTC.

This clone was observed a single time. The chain joins TRBV5-1 to TRBJ2-7; possible D gene TRBD1, 5 bases. The germline V gene encodes CDR1 SGHRS and CDR2 YFSETQ. The CDR3 contains 14 residues. V was cut by 1 base and J by 1 base, with 9 bases left in between. The CDR3 region is CASSLYGQSYEQYF. The CDR3 DNA is TGCGCCAGCAGCTTGTACGGACAATCCTACGAGCAGTACTTC.

This clone was seen only once. This chain's CDR3 is CASSQLNNYGYTF. CDR3 nucleotide sequence: TGTGCCAGCAGCCAGCTAAATAACTATGGCTACACCTTC. The chain is built from TRBV3-1 (or the pseudogene TRBV3-2) and TRBJ1-2; D uncertain. In germline, CDR1 is LGHDT, CDR2 YNNKEL (reference sequence). The CDR3 runs to 13 residues. V was cut by 3 bases and J by 1 base, with 6 bases left in between.

The chain combines TRBV7-9 with TRBJ1-3; 10 bases are a match to TRBD1. From germline, CDR1 is SEHNR and CDR2 FQNEAQ (reference sequence). With V trimmed by 5 bases and J by 0 bases, 10 bases remained unmatched. This CDR3 contains 18 residues. The CDR3 is CASSPLGDRGRSGNTIYF. The CDR3 region has the DNA TGTGCCAGCAGCCCGTTAGGGGACAGGGGACGCTCTGGAAACACCATATATTTT.

This CDR3 is CATSSTGTAYEQYF. The CDR3 DNA is TGTGCCACGTCCTCTACCGGGACAGCCTACGAGCAGTACTTC. The chain joins TRBV28 to TRBJ2-7, with 7 bases aligning to TRBD1. This CDR3 contains 14 residues. Germline values: CDR1 MDHEN, CDR2 SYDVKM. The V segment lost 10 bases and the J segment 2 bases; nucleotides outside the gene matches: 11.

V and J are TRBV6-5 and TRBJ2-3; the match to TRBD2 covers 7 bases. The CDR3 is made up of 16 amino acids. The germline V gene encodes CDR1 MNHEY and CDR2 SVGAGI. Germline trimming cut 2 bases from V and 2 bases from J; bases unmatched to any gene: 7. In nucleotides, the CDR3 is TGTGCCAGCAGTTACCCTCCGGGGGGACCCACAGATACGCAGTATTTT. Translated: CASSYPPGGPTDTQYF.

Written as DNA, the CDR3 is TGTGCCAGCAGCCCGGTCTCCGCCTACGAGCAGTACTTC. As protein: CASSPVSAYEQYF. This chain connects TRBV11-2 to TRBJ2-7, with D uncertain. This CDR3 has 13 residues. Germline V gene sequence: CDR1 SGHAT, CDR2 FQNNGV. Trimming removed 5 bases at V and 2 bases at J, with 10 bases between.

This rearrangement joins TRBV27 to TRBJ2-7, with no clear D. Germline CDR1 MNHEY, CDR2 SMNVEV (reference sequence). V was cut by 6 bases and J by 3 bases, with 12 bases left in between. This CDR3 contains 13 residues. CDR3 in amino acids: CASSFGIYYEQYF. CDR3 coding DNA: TGTGCCAGCAGCTTTGGCATTTACTACGAGCAGTACTTC.

The rearrangement joins TRBV7-6 to TRBJ2-1, with a possible D match to TRBD1 (5 bases). V was shortened by 2 bases and J by 4 bases, with 12 bases between the two germline ends. Looked up from germline, CDR1 is SGHVS and CDR2 is FNYEAQ. This CDR3 is built from 15 residues. The CDR3 here is CASSLTVDIYNEQFF. CDR3 nucleotides: TGTGCCAGCAGCTTAACGGTGGACATATACAATGAGCAGTTCTTC.

The chain combines TRBV10-3 with TRBJ2-3, with a weak D call TRBD1 (5 bases). Germline CDR1 reads ENHRY; CDR2 reads SYGVKD. The CDR3 extends over 14 amino acids. Deletions cut 6 bases from V and 0 bases from J, with 10 bases between. CDR3 DNA: TGTGCCATCAGGCAGGGTCTAAGCACAGATACGCAGTATTTT. Its protein product is CAIRQGLSTDTQYF.

This clone came up once. V is TRBV18 and J is TRBJ2-7, with D possibly TRBD2 on 6 matching bases. This CDR3 has 13 residues. The germline V gene encodes CDR1 KGHSH and CDR2 LQKENI. The V end lost 0 bases, the J end lost 7 bases, and 10 bases lay between the germline ends. The DNA of the CDR3 is TGTGCCAGCTCACCACCCGGGGGTGAGGAGCAGTACTTC. This gives the protein CASSPPGGEEQYF.

This chain links TRBV5-1 with TRBJ2-1, with 7 positions matching TRBD2. Germline CDR1 is SGHRS and CDR2 is YFSETQ. The V gene end was trimmed by 2 bases and the J gene end by 8 bases; junction bases not matched to a gene: 13. The CDR3 spans 16 residues. The CDR3 DNA follows: TGCGCCAGCAGCTTCCCTAGTGGATCGGGGAGGGATGAGCAGTTCTTC. Encoded protein: CASSFPSGSGRDEQFF.

The chain recombines TRBV20-1 with TRBJ1-1; the D is unclear. Trimming left V 3 bases short and J 2 bases short, with 10 bases between. The CDR3 is 13 amino acids. Germline CDR1 reads DFQATT; CDR2 reads SNEGSKA (reference sequence). CDR3 in DNA: TGCAGTGCTAGTGGTTCGTTTAACACTGAAGCTTTCTTT. It specifies CSASGSFNTEAFF.

The gene calls are TRBV5-1 and TRBJ2-2; no clear D gene. Germline V gene data show CDR1 as SGHRS and CDR2 as YFSETQ. Deletions cut 3 bases from V and 2 bases from J, with 8 bases between. This CDR3 is 14 amino acids long. CDR3 DNA: TGCGCCAGCAGCTCGATCAGTAACACCGGGGAGCTGTTTTTT. This gives the protein CASSSISNTGELFF.

The chain joins TRBV5-1 to TRBJ1-4; no firm D call. Germline-derived CDR1 and CDR2 are SGHRS and YFSETQ. The CDR3 sequence is 14 residues long. The V gene lost 2 bases and the J gene lost 4 bases, with 9 bases spanning the gap. The CDR3 nucleotides read TGCGCCAGCAGCTTTTCGGGAAATAATGAAAAACTGTTTTTT. Residues: CASSFSGNNEKLFF.

The chain has TRBV7-3 and TRBJ2-1; the D gene is possibly TRBD2 (6 bases). This CDR3 has 16 residues. From germline, CDR1 is SGHTA and CDR2 FQGTGA. V was trimmed by 3 bases and J by 5 bases, leaving 17 bases between them. The CDR3 nucleotides read TGTGCCAGCAGCTTGTTAGGTAGCTGGGGGGACAATGAGCAGTTCTTC. Translation: CASSLLGSWGDNEQFF.

This clone was observed a single time. The V and J genes are TRBV2 and TRBJ2-7, with D maybe TRBD1 (6 bases). Germline lookup yields CDR1 SNHLY and CDR2 FYNNEI. V dropped 4 bases and J dropped 6 bases, with 16 bases sitting between them. The CDR3 covers 14 residues. CDR3 loop: CASSAGRQGSEQYF. The CDR3 DNA reads TGTGCCAGCAGTGCCGGACGGCAGGGGAGCGAGCAGTACTTC.

This clone occurred a few times. V is TRBV7-2 and J is TRBJ1-2; 8 nucleotides align to TRBD1. The CDR3 runs to 14 residues. Germline-derived CDR1 and CDR2 are SGHTA and FQGNSA. J was trimmed by 8 bases and V by 5 bases; bases with no gene match: 10. The CDR3 DNA reads as TGTGCCAGCAGCCCTCAGGGGGCTGGCAGGGGCTACACCTTC. This gives the protein CASSPQGAGRGYTF.

The sample holds one count of this clone. The chain recombines TRBV2 with TRBJ2-7; 10 bases are shared with TRBD2. The CDR3 runs 12 residues. Germline V gene lookup returns CDR1 SNHLY and CDR2 FYNNEI. Losses at the gene ends were 9 bases for V and 6 bases for J; bases not matched to a gene: 5. CDR3 loop: CARASGRGEQYF. The CDR3 nucleotides are TGTGCCAGAGCCAGCGGGAGGGGCGAGCAGTACTTC.

The genes are TRBV30 and TRBJ2-1; D gene ambiguous. V lost 4 bases and J lost 4, with 5 bases in between. The CDR3 length is 11 residues. CDR1 is GTSNPN and CDR2 is SVGIG in the germline V gene (reference sequence). CDR3 sequence reads: CAWNLYNEQFF. CDR3 DNA sequence: TGTGCCTGGAACTTGTACAATGAGCAGTTCTTC.

This chain joins TRBV5-1 and TRBJ1-6, with a tentative D call TRBD1 (6 bases). The V and J ends lost 4 bases and 13 bases respectively, with 15 bases between them. Germline V gene data show CDR1 as SGHRS and CDR2 as YFSETQ. This CDR3 comprises 13 residues. The CDR3 DNA reads TGCGCCAGCAGCCCGCTCAACAGGGAGCCCCTCCACTTT. Protein product: CASSPLNREPLHF.

The V and J genes are TRBV11-2 and TRBJ2-7; D might be TRBD2 (5 bases). Per the germline V gene, CDR1 is SGHAT and CDR2 is FQNNGV. V lost 5 bases to trimming and J lost 2 bases, with 10 bases between them. The CDR3 loop spans 13 amino acids. CDR3 in amino acids: CASSDQRTYEQYF. Written as DNA, the CDR3 is TGTGCCAGCAGCGATCAGCGGACCTACGAGCAGTACTTC.

This chain joins TRBV10-3 and TRBJ2-2; 7 bases fit TRBD1. Losses at the gene ends were 10 bases for V and 1 base for J; bases not matched to a gene: 12. CDR1 is ENHRY, CDR2 SYGVKD, per germline. This CDR3 comprises 16 residues. CDR3 sequence reads: CATTGVQGRNTGELFF. CDR3 DNA: TGTGCCACTACCGGAGTACAGGGGAGGAACACCGGGGAGCTGTTTTTT.

The chain employs TRBV5-4 and TRBJ2-1, with TRBD2 matching over 13 bases. Germline assignment: CDR1 SGHNT and CDR2 YYREEE (reference sequence). The CDR3 spans 16 residues. V dropped 4 bases and J dropped 4; count of bases not matched to a gene: 5. For the CDR3, the DNA is TGTGCCAGCAGCGAGGGGGGACTAGCGGGATACAATGAGCAGTTCTTC. It translates to CASSEGGLAGYNEQFF.

This chain links TRBV6-5 with TRBJ2-3; D might be TRBD2 (6 bases). The CDR3 loop spans 15 amino acids. Germline V lookup: CDR1 MNHEY, CDR2 SVGAGI. With 7 bases removed from V and 6 bases from J, the gap between germline ends came to 20 bases. DNA for the CDR3: TGTGCCAGCAAGGACCGGGACTCCTTCTTGGATACGCAGTATTTT. It yields the protein CASKDRDSFLDTQYF.